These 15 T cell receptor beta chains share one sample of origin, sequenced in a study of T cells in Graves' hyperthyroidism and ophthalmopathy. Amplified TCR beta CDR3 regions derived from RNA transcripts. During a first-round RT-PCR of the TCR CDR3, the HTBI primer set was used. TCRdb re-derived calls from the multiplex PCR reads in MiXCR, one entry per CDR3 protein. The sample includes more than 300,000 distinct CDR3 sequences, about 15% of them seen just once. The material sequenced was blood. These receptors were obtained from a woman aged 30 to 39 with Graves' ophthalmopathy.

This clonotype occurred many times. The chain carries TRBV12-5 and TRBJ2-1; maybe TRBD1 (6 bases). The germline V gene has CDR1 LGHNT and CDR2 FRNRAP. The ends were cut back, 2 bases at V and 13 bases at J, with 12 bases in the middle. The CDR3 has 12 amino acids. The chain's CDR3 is CASGLPWGPQFF. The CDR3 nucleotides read TGTGCTAGTGGTTTGCCGTGGGGGCCACAGTTCTTC.

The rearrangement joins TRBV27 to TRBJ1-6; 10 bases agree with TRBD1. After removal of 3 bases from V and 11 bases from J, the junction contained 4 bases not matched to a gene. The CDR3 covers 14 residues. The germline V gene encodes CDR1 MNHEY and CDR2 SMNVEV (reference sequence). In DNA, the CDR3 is TGTGCCAGCAGTTTTGGGACAGGGGATCCACCCCTCCACTTT. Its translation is CASSFGTGDPPLHF.

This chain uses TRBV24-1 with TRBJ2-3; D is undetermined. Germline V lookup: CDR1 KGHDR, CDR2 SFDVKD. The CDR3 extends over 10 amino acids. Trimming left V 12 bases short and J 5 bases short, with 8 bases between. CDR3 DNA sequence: TGTGCCTCTTGCGGAGATACGCAGTATTTT. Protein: CASCGDTQYF.

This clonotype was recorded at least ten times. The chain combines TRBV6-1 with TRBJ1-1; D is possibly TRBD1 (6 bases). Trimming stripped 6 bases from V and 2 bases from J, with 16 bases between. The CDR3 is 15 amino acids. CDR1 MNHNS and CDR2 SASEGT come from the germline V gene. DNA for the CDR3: TGTGCCAGCAGGACGGACACAGGGCCAAACACTGAAGCTTTCTTT. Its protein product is CASRTDTGPNTEAFF.

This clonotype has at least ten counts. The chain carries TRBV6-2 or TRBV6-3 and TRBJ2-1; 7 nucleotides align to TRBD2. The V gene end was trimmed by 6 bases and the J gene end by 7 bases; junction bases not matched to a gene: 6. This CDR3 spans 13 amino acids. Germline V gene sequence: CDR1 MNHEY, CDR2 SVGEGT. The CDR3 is CASRMNGGNEQFF. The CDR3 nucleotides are TGTGCCAGCAGAATGAACGGGGGGAATGAGCAGTTCTTC.

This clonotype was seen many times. The CDR3 region has the DNA TGTGCCAGCAGCGGAAGCAGAGGAAATGGCTACACCTTC. Protein sequence: CASSGSRGNGYTF. The rearrangement joins TRBV9 to TRBJ1-2; D ambiguous. Germline CDR1 and CDR2: SGDLS and YYNGEE. The V end lost 3 bases, the J end lost 6 bases, and 12 bases lay between the germline ends. CDR3 length: 13 amino acids.

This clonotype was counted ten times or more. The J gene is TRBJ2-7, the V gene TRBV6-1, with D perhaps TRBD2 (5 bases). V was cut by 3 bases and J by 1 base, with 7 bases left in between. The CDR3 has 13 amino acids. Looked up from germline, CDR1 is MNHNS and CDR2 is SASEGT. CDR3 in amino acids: CASSDWESYEQYF. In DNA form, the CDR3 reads TGTGCCAGCAGTGATTGGGAGTCCTACGAGCAGTACTTC.

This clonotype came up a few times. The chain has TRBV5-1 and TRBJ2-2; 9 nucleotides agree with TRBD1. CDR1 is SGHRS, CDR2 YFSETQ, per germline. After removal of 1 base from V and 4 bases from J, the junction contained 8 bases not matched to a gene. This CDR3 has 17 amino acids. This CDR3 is CASSLSPGQGPTGELFF. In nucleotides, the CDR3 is TGCGCCAGCAGCTTGTCACCAGGACAGGGGCCCACCGGGGAGCTGTTTTTT. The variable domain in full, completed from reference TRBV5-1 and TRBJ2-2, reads KAGVTQTPRYLIKTRGQQVTLSCSPISGHRSVSWYQQTPGQGLQFLFEYFSETQRNKGNFPGRFSGRQFSNSRSEMNVSTLELGDSALYLCASSLSPGQGPTGELFFGEGSRLTVL.

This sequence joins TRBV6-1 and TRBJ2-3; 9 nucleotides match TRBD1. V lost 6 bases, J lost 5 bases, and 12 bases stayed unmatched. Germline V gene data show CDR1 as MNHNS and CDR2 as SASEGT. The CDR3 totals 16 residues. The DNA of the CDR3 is TGTGCCAGCAGGGGGGGGGGACAGGGAAAACGAGATACGCAGTATTTT. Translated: CASRGGGQGKRDTQYF.

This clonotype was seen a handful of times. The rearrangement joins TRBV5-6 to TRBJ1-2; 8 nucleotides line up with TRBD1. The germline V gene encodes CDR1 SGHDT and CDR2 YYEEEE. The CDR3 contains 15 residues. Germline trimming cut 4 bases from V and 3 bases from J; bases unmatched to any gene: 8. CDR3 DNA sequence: TGTGCCAGCAGCGCTGCAGGGGGCGCATACTATGGCTACACCTTC. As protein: CASSAAGGAYYGYTF.

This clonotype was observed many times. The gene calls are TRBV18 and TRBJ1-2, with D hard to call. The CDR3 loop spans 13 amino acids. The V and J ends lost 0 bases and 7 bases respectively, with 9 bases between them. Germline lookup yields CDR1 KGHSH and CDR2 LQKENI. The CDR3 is CASSPPDVGGYTF. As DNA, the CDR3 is TGTGCCAGCTCACCACCGGACGTTGGTGGCTACACCTTC.

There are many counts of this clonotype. The CDR3 loop reads CASTYTEGTQYF. DNA of the CDR3: TGTGCCAGCACTTACACGGAGGGGACCCAGTACTTC. This chain links TRBV12-3 or TRBV12-4 with TRBJ2-5; possible D gene TRBD2, 6 bases. This CDR3 contains 12 residues. The V end lost 7 bases, the J end lost 7 bases, and 13 bases lay between the germline ends.

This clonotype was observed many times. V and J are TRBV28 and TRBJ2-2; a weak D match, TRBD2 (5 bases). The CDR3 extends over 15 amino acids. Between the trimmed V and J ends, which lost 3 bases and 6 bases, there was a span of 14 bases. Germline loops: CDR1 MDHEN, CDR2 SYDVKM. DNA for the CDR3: TGTGCCAGCAGTTTCTTGTCGGGGTTGCCCGGGGAGCTGTTTTTT. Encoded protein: CASSFLSGLPGELFF.

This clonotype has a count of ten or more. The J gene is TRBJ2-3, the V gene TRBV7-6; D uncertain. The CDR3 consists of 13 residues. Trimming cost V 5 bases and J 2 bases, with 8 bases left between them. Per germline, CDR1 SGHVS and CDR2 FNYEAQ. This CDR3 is CASSDRYTDTQYF. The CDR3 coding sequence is TGTGCCAGCAGCGATCGATACACAGATACGCAGTATTTT.

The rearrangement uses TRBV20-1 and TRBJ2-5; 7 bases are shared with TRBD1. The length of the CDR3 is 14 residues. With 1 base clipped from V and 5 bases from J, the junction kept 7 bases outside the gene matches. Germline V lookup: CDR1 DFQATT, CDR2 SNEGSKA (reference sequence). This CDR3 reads CSARGRGRGETQYF. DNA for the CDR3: TGCAGTGCTAGAGGAAGGGGGCGCGGGGAGACCCAGTACTTC.